Below, 27 T cell receptor beta chains from the same sample are listed, as sequenced in a study of STAT5B mutations in CD4+ large granular lymphocyte leukemia. Only in-frame clones appear in the TCRdb table, and some are missing; sequencing was by immunoSEQ multiplex PCR. The data show 32,000 or so clones, with 87% seen just once and roughly 3.4% held by the top ten. The sample taken for sequencing was CD4+ T cells from blood buffy coats. All receptors derive from a human donor in good health.

This chain joins TRBV4-3 and TRBJ2-7; D unclear. This CDR3 contains 14 residues. V lost 4 bases and J 0 bases, leaving 10 bases between the germline ends. Germline lookup yields CDR1 LGHNA and CDR2 YSLEER. The CDR3: CASSPDGSSYEQYF. The CDR3, as DNA: TGCGCCAGCAGCCCGGACGGTAGCTCCTACGAGCAGTACTTC.

The rearrangement links TRBV5-6 to TRBJ2-5; D is possibly TRBD2 (5 bases). V was clipped by 4 bases and J by 5 bases, with 9 bases between them. This CDR3 is 12 amino acids long. From germline, CDR1 is SGHDT and CDR2 YYEEEE. CDR3 sequence reads: CASSPLGETQYF. The DNA of the CDR3 is TGTGCCAGCAGCCCACTAGGGGAGACCCAGTACTTC.

This chain links TRBV5-4 with TRBJ2-1; TRBD2 matches 8 bases. The trim removed 5 bases at V and 6 bases at J, leaving 7 bases unmatched. This CDR3 has 14 residues. Germline V gene lookup returns CDR1 SGHNT and CDR2 YYREEE (reference sequence). CDR3 nucleotides: TGTGCCAGCAGTAGTAGCGGGAAGGTCAATGAGCAGTTCTTC. Translating it yields CASSSSGKVNEQFF.

This clone showed up just once. The chain employs TRBV9 and TRBJ1-3, with TRBD1 matching over 8 bases. There are 14 residues in the CDR3. Germline values: CDR1 SGDLS, CDR2 YYNGEE. With 3 bases clipped from V and 4 bases from J, the junction kept 3 bases outside the gene matches. The CDR3 DNA reads TGTGCCAGCAGCGCACAGGGGGTCGGAAACACCATATATTTT. Translation: CASSAQGVGNTIYF. Full variable domain (missing parts from reference TRBV9 and TRBJ1-3): DSGVTQTPKHLITATGQRVTLRCSPRSGDLSVYWYQQSLDQGLQFLIQYYNGEERAKGNILERFSAQQFPDLHSELNLSSLELGDSALYFCASSAQGVGNTIYFGEGSWLTVV.

V usage is TRBV28 and J usage is TRBJ1-5; 8 nucleotides match TRBD1. The CDR3 sequence is 15 residues long. CDR1 and CDR2 (germline): MDHEN, SYDVKM. V was pared by 6 bases and J by 4 bases, with 8 bases of the junction left unmatched. The CDR3 DNA reads TGTGCCAGCAGCCAGGACAGGGTCCGGAATCAGCCCCAGCATTTT. It yields the protein CASSQDRVRNQPQHF.

V is TRBV28 and J is TRBJ2-7; no clear D gene. CDR1 and CDR2 from the germline V gene are MDHEN and SYDVKM. V was clipped by 2 bases and J by 2 bases, with 7 bases between them. The CDR3 is made up of 13 amino acids. In DNA form, the CDR3 reads TGTGCCAGCAGTTTAGGGCAACCCTACGAGCAGTACTTC. This encodes CASSLGQPYEQYF.

J is TRBJ2-2 and V is TRBV9; the match to TRBD2 covers 13 bases. CDR1 and CDR2 (germline): SGDLS, YYNGEE. The CDR3 covers 16 residues. The J segment lost 6 bases and the V segment lost 0 bases, leaving 2 bases of the junction unmatched. CDR3 DNA: TGTGCCAGCAGCGTAGAAGGACTAGCGGGGGCCGGGGAGCTGTTTTTT. Protein: CASSVEGLAGAGELFF. Full variable domain (missing parts from reference TRBV9 and TRBJ2-2): DSGVTQTPKHLITATGQRVTLRCSPRSGDLSVYWYQQSLDQGLQFLIQYYNGEERAKGNILERFSAQQFPDLHSELNLSSLELGDSALYFCASSVEGLAGAGELFFGEGSRLTVL.

The chain carries TRBV25-1 and TRBJ2-1; possibly TRBD1 for D (6 bases). This CDR3 contains 14 residues. V was trimmed by 7 bases and J by 4 bases, leaving 14 bases between them. CDR1 is MGHDK, CDR2 SYGVNS, per germline. CDR3 in DNA: TGTGCCAGCATCGAGACAGGCCTATACAATGAGCAGTTCTTC. Protein sequence: CASIETGLYNEQFF.

A single count supports this clone. The chain has TRBV5-1 and TRBJ2-1; TRBD1 matches at 10 bases. The germline V gene encodes CDR1 SGHRS and CDR2 YFSETQ. The CDR3 loop spans 14 amino acids. V gave up 1 base and J gave up 8 bases; unmatched junction bases: 3. CDR3 loop: CASSLRQGADEQFF. CDR3 nucleotides: TGCGCCAGCAGCTTGCGACAGGGGGCTGATGAGCAGTTCTTC.

This clone was recorded a few times. The gene calls are TRBV2 and TRBJ1-5, with D hard to call. The CDR3 contains 14 residues. Germline V gene sequence: CDR1 SNHLY, CDR2 FYNNEI. Trimming cost V 3 bases and J 0 bases, with 6 bases left between them. CDR3 in DNA: TGTGCCAGCAGTGATATCAGTAGCAATCAGCCCCAGCATTTT. This sequence encodes CASSDISSNQPQHF.

The J gene is TRBJ1-2, the V gene TRBV7-8; no clear D. Germline V CDR1 and CDR2: SGHVS, FQNEAQ. The V end was cut by 5 bases, the J end by 8 bases, with 15 bases between. This CDR3 comprises 13 residues. The CDR3 DNA reads as TGTGCCAGCAGCCTAGAGGGCCTCCGGGGCTACACCTTC. This gives the protein CASSLEGLRGYTF.

This clone was seen a few times. The chain has TRBV14 and TRBJ1-5, with D possibly matching TRBD1 (6 bases). The CDR3 length is 13 residues. Germline V gives CDR1 SGHDN, CDR2 FVKESK. V gave up 3 bases and J gave up 6 bases, with 9 bases separating them. CDR3 residues: CASSQGAGQPQHF. CDR3 coding DNA: TGTGCCAGCAGCCAGGGGGCGGGTCAGCCCCAGCATTTT.

The CDR3 loop reads CASRKGGDLTDTQYF. The CDR3 DNA is TGTGCCAGCAGAAAGGGGGGCGACCTCACAGATACGCAGTATTTT. The chain recombines TRBV25-1 with TRBJ2-3; the D call may be TRBD1 or TRBD2 (6 bases each). V was shortened by 6 bases and J by 2 bases, with 15 bases between the two germline ends. The CDR3 length is 15 residues. CDR1 and CDR2 from the germline V gene are MGHDK and SYGVNS.

As concerns this clone: In the same sample, other DNA sequences code for this CDR3. The chain has TRBV20-1 and TRBJ2-5; unclear D gene. The CDR3 runs 10 residues. Germline lookup yields CDR1 DFQATT and CDR2 SNEGSKA (reference sequence). Between the trimmed V and J ends, which lost 3 bases and 5 bases, there was a span of 4 bases. The CDR3 loop reads CSASWETQYF. The CDR3 DNA follows: TGCAGTGCTAGTTGGGAGACCCAGTACTTC.

V and J are TRBV28 and TRBJ2-7; 8 positions agree with TRBD1. Germline values: CDR1 MDHEN, CDR2 SYDVKM. CDR3 size: 16 residues. V shed 8 bases and J 1 base; nucleotides not matched to a gene: 13. In DNA form, the CDR3 reads TGTGCCAGCCAGGGGTTAACCGGGACAGGATCCTACGAGCAGTACTTC. Translation: CASQGLTGTGSYEQYF.

The V call is TRBV5-6, the J call TRBJ2-7, with D maybe TRBD2 (6 bases). The V gene lost 5 bases and the J gene lost 0 bases, with 12 bases spanning the gap. CDR3 length equals 14 residues. Per the germline V gene, CDR1 is SGHDT and CDR2 is YYEEEE. The CDR3 DNA reads TGTGCCAGCAGACGTGGCGGGGCCTCCTACGAGCAGTACTTC. This codes for CASRRGGASYEQYF.

The V gene is TRBV11-2, the J gene TRBJ2-7, with unresolved D. Germline values: CDR1 SGHAT, CDR2 FQNNGV. This CDR3 comprises 16 residues. Trimming removed 0 bases from V and 0 bases from J, with 12 bases in between. The CDR3 bases are TGTGCCAGCAGCTTAGATCGCAGGCACCCCTCCTACGAGCAGTACTTC. Protein sequence: CASSLDRRHPSYEQYF.

J is TRBJ2-3 and V is TRBV29-1, with 10 bases fitting TRBD2. Losses at the gene ends were 5 bases for V and 0 bases for J; bases not matched to a gene: 5. Germline CDR1 SQVTM, CDR2 ANQGSEA. The CDR3 contains 15 residues. For the CDR3, the DNA is TGCAGCGTTAACAGCGGGAGGGCTAGCACAGATACGCAGTATTTT. It encodes CSVNSGRASTDTQYF.

This rearrangement joins TRBV5-1 to TRBJ1-6; 10 nucleotides line up with TRBD1. The V and J ends lost 3 bases and 7 bases, in that order; junction bases with no gene match: 7. The CDR3 is 16 amino acids. The germline V gene has CDR1 SGHRS and CDR2 YFSETQ. CDR3 bases: TGCGCCAGCAGCTCCCTGACGGGACAGGGGAATTCACCCCTCCACTTT. Translating gives CASSSLTGQGNSPLHF.

The chain recombines TRBV18 with TRBJ2-7; 7 bases are a match to TRBD2. Germline loops: CDR1 KGHSH, CDR2 LQKENI. The J segment lost 0 bases and the V segment lost 3 bases, leaving 5 bases of the junction unmatched. This CDR3 region has 15 residues. CDR3 residues: CASSPAGAFSYEQYF. CDR3 coding DNA: TGTGCCAGCTCACCGGCGGGAGCCTTCTCCTACGAGCAGTACTTC.

The chain employs TRBV4-3 and TRBJ1-1; D remains ambiguous. Germline V gene lookup returns CDR1 LGHNA and CDR2 YSLEER. V lost 0 bases, J lost 1 base, and 3 bases lay in between. The CDR3 runs to 13 residues. CDR3 nucleotides: TGCGCCAGCAGCCAAGAAAGGAACACTGAAGCTTTCTTT. It yields the protein CASSQERNTEAFF.

The gene calls are TRBV2 and TRBJ1-5; the D is unclear. The CDR3 contains 13 residues. Trimming took off 6 bases at V and 7 bases at J, with 13 bases between the two ends. The germline V gene has CDR1 SNHLY and CDR2 FYNNEI. CDR3 coding DNA: TGTGCCAGCAGGTACACCTCCGGGCAGCCCCAGCATTTT. Amino acids: CASRYTSGQPQHF.

The V and J genes are TRBV5-1 and TRBJ1-1, with TRBD1 matching 11 bases. Losses at the gene ends were 5 bases for V and 11 bases for J; bases not matched to a gene: 14. CDR1 and CDR2 from the germline V gene are SGHRS and YFSETQ. The CDR3 loop spans 15 amino acids. The CDR3 loop reads CASRTGGTGGVGAFF. Written as DNA, the CDR3 is TGCGCCAGCAGGACCGGGGGGACAGGGGGAGTGGGGGCTTTCTTT.

V and J are TRBV5-1 and TRBJ2-5, with a tentative D call TRBD2 (6 bases). Trimming took off 2 bases at V and 4 bases at J, with 15 bases between the two ends. The CDR3 extends over 15 amino acids. Germline V CDR1 and CDR2: SGHRS, YFSETQ. CDR3 in DNA: TGCGCCAGCAGCTTACTAGGAGGGCCGGGAGAGACCCAGTACTTC. It codes for CASSLLGGPGETQYF.

The chain links TRBV27 to TRBJ1-1; 8 bases are shared with TRBD1. Unmatched junction bases numbered 4, after V lost 5 bases and J lost 5 bases. Germline CDR1 MNHEY, CDR2 SMNVEV (reference sequence). This CDR3 has 13 amino acids. This CDR3 is CASSAQGGTEAFF. CDR3 sequence (DNA): TGTGCCAGCAGTGCACAGGGGGGGACTGAAGCTTTCTTT.

The chain has TRBV27 and TRBJ2-1; D remains unclear. Germline V lookup: CDR1 MNHEY, CDR2 SMNVEV (reference sequence). The CDR3 is 14 amino acids. V was clipped by 3 bases and J by 2 bases, with 8 bases between them. CDR3 coding DNA: TGTGCCAGCAGTTTGGGCTTTCCCTACAATGAGCAGTTCTTC. This gives the protein CASSLGFPYNEQFF.

V is TRBV7-2 and J is TRBJ1-4; a possible D gene is TRBD1 (5 bases). Looked up from germline, CDR1 is SGHTA and CDR2 is FQGNSA. The CDR3 is made up of 14 amino acids. V was shortened by 0 bases and J by 7 bases, with 9 bases between the two germline ends. The CDR3 sequence: CASSLAREAEKLFF. The CDR3, as DNA: TGTGCCAGCAGCTTAGCCAGGGAGGCTGAAAAACTGTTTTTT. The full variable domain, its missing parts supplied by reference TRBV7-2 and TRBJ1-4, is GAGVSQSPSNKVTEKGKDVELRCDPISGHTALYWYRQSLGQGLEFLIYFQGNSAPDKSGLPSDRFSAERTGGSVSTLTIQRTQQEDSAVYLCASSLAREAEKLFFGSGTQLSVL.